This TCR beta chain derives from a study of CD8+CD57+ T cells in acquired aplastic anemia. Whole-study context: The sorted CD4+ and CD8+ cells yielded an average around 3.2 ug of DNA.

Germline CDR1 and CDR2: SNHLY and FYNNEI. The V and J ends lost 7 bases and 6 bases respectively, with 19 bases between them. The CDR3 spans 14 residues. Genomic DNA was employed as the template in profiling TCR beta VDJ and CDR3. TCRdb re-derived calls from the reads in MiXCR, one entry per CDR3 protein. The sample records roughly 300,000 distinct CDR3 sequences, around three fifths being singletons. There are many counts of this clonotype. The source material was sorted CD4+, CD8+, or CD8+CD57+ T cells (not recorded which) from PBMCs. The chain is built from TRBV2 and TRBJ2-7; D not resolved. This sequence originates from a human donor with severe aplastic anemia or a healthy control (not recorded which). CDR3 coding DNA: TGTGCCAGCACTCGAATGATTACTACTCCCGAGCAGTACTTC. This codes for CASTRMITTPEQYF.